A single sample gave rise to the 4 T cell receptor beta chains below, sequenced in a study of cytomegalovirus exposure and HLA in healthy donors. Repertoires were generated with immunoSEQ multiplex PCR, while TCRdb's copy carries only in-frame clones and drops some. The sample contains about 160,000 clones, 75% to 95% of which appear only once. The source material was PBMCs. Receptors were obtained from a young woman in good health and CMV-seropositive.

This clone was observed a single time. The sample holds other DNA sequences that translate to the same CDR3. The chain uses TRBV27 and TRBJ1-5, with 9 bases fitting TRBD1. Looked up from germline, CDR1 is MNHEY and CDR2 is SMNVEV (reference sequence). The CDR3 spans 14 residues. V gave up 3 bases and J gave up 6 bases; unmatched junction bases: 3. CDR3 in DNA: TGTGCCAGCAGTTTTGGACAGGGGAGTCAGCCCCAGCATTTT. This sequence encodes CASSFGQGSQPQHF.

J is TRBJ1-4 and V is TRBV7-2; no firm D call. The CDR3 totals 13 residues. V gave up 2 bases and J gave up 5 bases, with 6 bases separating them. Germline values: CDR1 SGHTA, CDR2 FQGNSA. The CDR3 loop is CASSLNWNEKLFF. The CDR3 DNA reads as TGTGCCAGCAGCTTAAACTGGAATGAAAAACTGTTTTTT.

A few counts support this clone. The CDR3 region is CATSRSGLAGSDEQFF. The DNA for the CDR3 is TGTGCCACCAGCAGGTCAGGACTAGCGGGATCGGATGAGCAGTTCTTC. V usage is TRBV15 and J usage is TRBJ2-1, with TRBD2 identical over 12 bases. The CDR3 has 16 amino acids. In germline, CDR1 is LNHNV, CDR2 YYDKDF (reference sequence). V trimming: 3 bases; J trimming: 8 bases; junction bases outside the gene matches: 8.

The chain uses TRBV25-1 and TRBJ2-5, with 8 bases that match TRBD2. The CDR3 runs to 16 residues. The V gene's germline CDR1 is MGHDK and CDR2 SYGVNS. Trimming removed 2 bases from V and 0 bases from J; junction bases left unmatched: 5. The CDR3 DNA reads TGTGCCAGCAGTGAAACTATACTAGCGGACCAAGAGACCCAGTACTTC. Translating gives CASSETILADQETQYF.